This TCR beta chain was sequenced during a study of sequential checkpoint blockade in melanoma. Study-level information: Randomization was 1:1 between first-line nivolumab→ipilimumab and ipilimumab→nivolumab. About two dozen patients had tumor biopsies before treatment and at week 13. 75 to 95 pretreatment tumor DNA samples were TCRβ immunosequenced.

Per the germline V gene, CDR1 is KGHSH and CDR2 is LQKENI. CDR3 length: 15 residues. V was clipped by 5 bases and J by 6 bases, with 20 bases between them. Findings and limits, study-wide: PD-L1 staining and CD8+ counts, not mutational load, tracked tumor T-cell clonality.

Using immunoSEQ multiplex PCR, the repertoire was profiled, and TCRdb retains in-frame clones only, with some absent. Of over 1,400 clones listed, about a fifth are singletons. Sample treatment: randomized to nivolumab then ipilimumab (arm A) or the reverse (arm B). This clone was observed once. The antigen remains unidentified. The source is a human donor with melanoma. The specimen comprised tumor tissue (inferred from file names), sampled from a patient given nivolumab and ipilimumab in sequence. The J gene is TRBJ2-7, the V gene TRBV18, with D perhaps given as TRBD1 or TRBD2 (6 bases each). The CDR3 region has the DNA TGTGCCAGCTCATTCCGACAGGAGGGATTGTTCGAGCAGTACTTC. Protein sequence: CASSFRQEGLFEQYF.